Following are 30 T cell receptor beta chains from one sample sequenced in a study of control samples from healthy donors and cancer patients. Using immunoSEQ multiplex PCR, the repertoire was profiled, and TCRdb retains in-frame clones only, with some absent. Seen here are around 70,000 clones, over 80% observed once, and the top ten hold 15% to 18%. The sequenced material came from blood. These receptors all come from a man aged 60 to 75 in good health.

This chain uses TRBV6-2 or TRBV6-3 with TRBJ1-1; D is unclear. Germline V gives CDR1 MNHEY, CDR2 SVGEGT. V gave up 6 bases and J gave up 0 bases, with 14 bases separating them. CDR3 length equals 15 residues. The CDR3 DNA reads TGTGCCAGCAGCTCCCTAGGAAAAATGAACACTGAAGCTTTCTTT. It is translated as CASSSLGKMNTEAFF.

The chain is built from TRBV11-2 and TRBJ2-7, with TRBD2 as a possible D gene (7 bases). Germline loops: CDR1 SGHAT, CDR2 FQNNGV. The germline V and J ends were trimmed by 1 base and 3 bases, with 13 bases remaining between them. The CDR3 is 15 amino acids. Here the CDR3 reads CASSLGVGGGYEQYF. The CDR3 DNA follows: TGTGCCAGCAGCTTAGGGGTAGGGGGGGGCTACGAGCAGTACTTC. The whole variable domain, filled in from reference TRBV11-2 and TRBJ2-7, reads EAGVAQSPRYKIIEKRQSVAFWCNPISGHATLYWYQQILGQGPKLLIQFQNNGVVDDSQLPKDRFSAERLKGVDSTLKIQPAKLEDSAVYLCASSLGVGGGYEQYFGPGTRLTVT.

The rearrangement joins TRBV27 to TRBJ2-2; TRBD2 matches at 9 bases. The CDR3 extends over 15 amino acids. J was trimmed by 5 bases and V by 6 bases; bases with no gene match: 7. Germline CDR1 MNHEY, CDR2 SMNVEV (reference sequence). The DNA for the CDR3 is TGTGCCAGCAGGGCGACTAGCGGAGAAACCGGGGAGCTGTTTTTT. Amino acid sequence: CASRATSGETGELFF.

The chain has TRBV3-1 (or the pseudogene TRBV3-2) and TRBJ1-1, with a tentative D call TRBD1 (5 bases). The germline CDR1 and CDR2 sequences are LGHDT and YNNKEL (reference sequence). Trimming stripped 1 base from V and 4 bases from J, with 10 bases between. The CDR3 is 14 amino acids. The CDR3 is CASSQASGSTEAFF. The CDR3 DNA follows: TGTGCCAGCAGCCAAGCCTCAGGGAGCACTGAAGCTTTCTTT.

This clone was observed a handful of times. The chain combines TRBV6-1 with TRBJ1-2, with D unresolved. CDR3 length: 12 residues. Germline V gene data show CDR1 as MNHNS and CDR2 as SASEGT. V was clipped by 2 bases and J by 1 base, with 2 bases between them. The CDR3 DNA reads TGTGCCAGCAGTGAAAGTAACTATGGCTACACCTTC. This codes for CASSESNYGYTF.

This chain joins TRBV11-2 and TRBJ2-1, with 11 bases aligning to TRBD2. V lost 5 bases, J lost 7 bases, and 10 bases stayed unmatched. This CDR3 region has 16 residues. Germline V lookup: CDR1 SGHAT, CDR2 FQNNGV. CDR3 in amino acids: CASSLRSLAGGNEQFF. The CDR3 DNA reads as TGTGCCAGCAGCCTCAGGTCGCTAGCGGGAGGAAATGAGCAGTTCTTC.

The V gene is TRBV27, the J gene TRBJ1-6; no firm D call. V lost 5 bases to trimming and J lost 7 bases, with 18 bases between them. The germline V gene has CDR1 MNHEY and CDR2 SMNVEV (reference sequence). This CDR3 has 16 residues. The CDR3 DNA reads TGTGCCAGCAGTCCCCGGCCTCTCAGTGGGAATTCACCCCTCCACTTT. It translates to CASSPRPLSGNSPLHF.

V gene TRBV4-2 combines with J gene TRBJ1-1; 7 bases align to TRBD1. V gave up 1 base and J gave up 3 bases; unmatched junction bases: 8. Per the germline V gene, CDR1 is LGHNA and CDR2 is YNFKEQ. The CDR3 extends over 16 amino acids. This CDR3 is CASSQGQGGAYTEAFF. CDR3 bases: TGTGCCAGCAGCCAAGGCCAAGGGGGCGCTTACACTGAAGCTTTCTTT.

The CDR3 DNA reads as TGTGCCAGCAGTTTAGGCGGAAACTACGAGCAGTACTTC. It yields the protein CASSLGGNYEQYF. The chain links TRBV12-3 or TRBV12-4 to TRBJ2-7; D uncertain. Trimming pared 1 base from V and 3 bases from J, leaving 7 bases between. The CDR3 covers 13 residues.

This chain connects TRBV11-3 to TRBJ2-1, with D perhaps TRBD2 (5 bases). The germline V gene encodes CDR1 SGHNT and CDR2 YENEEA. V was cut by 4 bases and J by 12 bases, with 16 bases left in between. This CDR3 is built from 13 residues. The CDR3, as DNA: TGTGCCAGCAGCTCGGGCCCCGGGGTGAGGCAGTTCTTC. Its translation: CASSSGPGVRQFF. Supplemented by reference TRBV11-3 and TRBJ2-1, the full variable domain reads EAGVVQSPRYKIIEKKQPVAFWCNPISGHNTLYWYLQNLGQGPELLIRYENEEAVDDSQLPKDRFSAERLKGVDSTLKIQPAELGDSAVYLCASSSGPGVRQFFGPGTRLTVL.

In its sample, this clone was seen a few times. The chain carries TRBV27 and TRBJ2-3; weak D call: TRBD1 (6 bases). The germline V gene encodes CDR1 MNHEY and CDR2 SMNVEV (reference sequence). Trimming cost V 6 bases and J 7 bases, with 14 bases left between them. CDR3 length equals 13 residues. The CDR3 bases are TGTGCCAGCAGCTATCAACAGGGACATACGCAGTATTTT. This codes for CASSYQQGHTQYF.

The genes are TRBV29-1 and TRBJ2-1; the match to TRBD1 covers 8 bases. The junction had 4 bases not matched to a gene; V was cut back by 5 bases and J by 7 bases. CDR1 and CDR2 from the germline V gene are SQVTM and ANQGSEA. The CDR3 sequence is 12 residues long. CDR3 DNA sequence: TGCAGCGTTCACAGGGGGGAGAATGAGCAGTTCTTC. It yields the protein CSVHRGENEQFF.

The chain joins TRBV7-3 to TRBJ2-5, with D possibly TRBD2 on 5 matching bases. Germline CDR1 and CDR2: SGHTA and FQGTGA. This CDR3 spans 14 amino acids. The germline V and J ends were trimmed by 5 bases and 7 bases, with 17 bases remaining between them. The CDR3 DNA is TGTGCCAGCAGCATTAACGGGATCACGAGGACCCAGTACTTC. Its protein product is CASSINGITRTQYF.

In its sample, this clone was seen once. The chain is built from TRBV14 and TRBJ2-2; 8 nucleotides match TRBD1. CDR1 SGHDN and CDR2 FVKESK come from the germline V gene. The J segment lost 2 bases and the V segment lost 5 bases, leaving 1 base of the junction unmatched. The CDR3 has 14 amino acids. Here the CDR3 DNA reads TGTGCCAGCAGCGGACAGGGAAACACCGGGGAGCTGTTTTTT. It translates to CASSGQGNTGELFF.

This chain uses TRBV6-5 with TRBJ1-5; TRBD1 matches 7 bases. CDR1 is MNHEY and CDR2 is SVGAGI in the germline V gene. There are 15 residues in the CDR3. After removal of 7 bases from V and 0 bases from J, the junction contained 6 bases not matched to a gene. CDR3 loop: CASIMTGNSNQPQHF. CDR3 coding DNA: TGTGCCAGCATCATGACAGGGAATAGCAATCAGCCCCAGCATTTT.

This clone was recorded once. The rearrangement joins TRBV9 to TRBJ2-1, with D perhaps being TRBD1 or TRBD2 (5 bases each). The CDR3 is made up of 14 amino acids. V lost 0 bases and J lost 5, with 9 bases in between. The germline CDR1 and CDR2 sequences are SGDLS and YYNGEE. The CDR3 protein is CASSVGGGHNEQFF. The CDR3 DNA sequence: TGTGCCAGCAGCGTAGGGGGCGGGCACAATGAGCAGTTCTTC. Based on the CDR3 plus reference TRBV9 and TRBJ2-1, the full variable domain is DSGVTQTPKHLITATGQRVTLRCSPRSGDLSVYWYQQSLDQGLQFLIQYYNGEERAKGNILERFSAQQFPDLHSELNLSSLELGDSALYFCASSVGGGHNEQFFGPGTRLTVL.

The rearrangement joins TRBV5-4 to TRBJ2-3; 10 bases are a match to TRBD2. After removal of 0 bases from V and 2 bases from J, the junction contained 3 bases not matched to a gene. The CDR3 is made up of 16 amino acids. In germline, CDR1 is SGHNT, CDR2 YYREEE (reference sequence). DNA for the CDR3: TGTGCCAGCAGCTTGGGGACTAGCGGCTACACAGATACGCAGTATTTT. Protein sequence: CASSLGTSGYTDTQYF.

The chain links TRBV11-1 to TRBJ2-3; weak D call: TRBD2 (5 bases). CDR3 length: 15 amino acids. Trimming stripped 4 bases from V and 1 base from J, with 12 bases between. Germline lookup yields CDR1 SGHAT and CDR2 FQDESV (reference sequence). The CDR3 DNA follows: TGTGCCAGCAGCTCAACCGGGATCCGCACAGATACGCAGTATTTT. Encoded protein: CASSSTGIRTDTQYF.

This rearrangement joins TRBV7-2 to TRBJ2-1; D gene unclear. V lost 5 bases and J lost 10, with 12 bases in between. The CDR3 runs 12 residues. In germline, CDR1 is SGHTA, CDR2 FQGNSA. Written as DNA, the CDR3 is TGTGCCAGCAGCCCAGGAATAGGGGAGCAGTTCTTC. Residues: CASSPGIGEQFF. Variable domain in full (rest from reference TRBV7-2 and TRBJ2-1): GAGVSQSPSNKVTEKGKDVELRCDPISGHTALYWYRQSLGQGLEFLIYFQGNSAPDKSGLPSDRFSAERTGGSVSTLTIQRTQQEDSAVYLCASSPGIGEQFFGPGTRLTVL.

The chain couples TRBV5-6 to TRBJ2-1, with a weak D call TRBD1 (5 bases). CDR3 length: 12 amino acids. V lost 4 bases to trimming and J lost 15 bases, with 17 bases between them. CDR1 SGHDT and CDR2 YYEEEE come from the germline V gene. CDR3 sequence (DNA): TGTGCCAGCAGCATGGGCGGACACCTGGGGTTCTTC. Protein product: CASSMGGHLGFF. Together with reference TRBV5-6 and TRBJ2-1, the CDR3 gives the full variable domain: DAGVTQSPTHLIKTRGQQVTLRCSPKSGHDTVSWYQQALGQGPQFIFQYYEEEERQRGNFPDRFSGHQFPNYSSELNVNALLLGDSALYLCASSMGGHLGFFGPGTRLTVL.

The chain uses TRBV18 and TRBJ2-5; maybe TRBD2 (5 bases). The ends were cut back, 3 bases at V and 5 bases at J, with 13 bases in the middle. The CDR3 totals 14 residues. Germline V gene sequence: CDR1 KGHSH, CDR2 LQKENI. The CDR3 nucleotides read TGTGCCAGCTCACCGGACGGGGTCGGGGAGACCCAGTACTTC. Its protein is CASSPDGVGETQYF.

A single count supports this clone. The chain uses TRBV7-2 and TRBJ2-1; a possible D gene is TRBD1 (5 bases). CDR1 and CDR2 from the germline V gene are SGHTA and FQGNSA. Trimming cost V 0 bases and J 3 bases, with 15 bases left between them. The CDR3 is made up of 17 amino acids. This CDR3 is CASSLAEAGLSYNEQFF. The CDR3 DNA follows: TGTGCCAGCAGCTTAGCGGAAGCAGGGCTTAGCTACAATGAGCAGTTCTTC.

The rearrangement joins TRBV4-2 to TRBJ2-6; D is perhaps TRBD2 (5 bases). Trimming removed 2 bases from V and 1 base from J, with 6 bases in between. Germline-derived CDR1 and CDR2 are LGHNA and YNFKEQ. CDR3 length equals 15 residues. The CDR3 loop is CASSQRGSGANVLTF. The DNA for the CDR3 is TGTGCCAGCAGCCAACGGGGTTCTGGGGCCAACGTCCTGACTTTC.

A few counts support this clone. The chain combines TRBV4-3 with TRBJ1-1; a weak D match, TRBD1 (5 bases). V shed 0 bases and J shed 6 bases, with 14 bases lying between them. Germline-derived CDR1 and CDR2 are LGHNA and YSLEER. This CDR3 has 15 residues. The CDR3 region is CASSQDPRGNAEAFF. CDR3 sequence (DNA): TGCGCCAGCAGCCAAGATCCGCGGGGGAATGCTGAAGCTTTCTTT.

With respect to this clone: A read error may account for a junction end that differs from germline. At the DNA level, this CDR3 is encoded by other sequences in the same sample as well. The CDR3 sequence: CASSQFGDSGNTIYF. Written as DNA, the CDR3 is TGCGCCAGCAGCCAGTTTGGGGACTCTGGAAACACCATATATTTT. The chain links TRBV27 to TRBJ1-3; D gene ambiguous. Per germline, CDR1 MNHEY and CDR2 SMNVEV (reference sequence). There are 15 residues in the CDR3.

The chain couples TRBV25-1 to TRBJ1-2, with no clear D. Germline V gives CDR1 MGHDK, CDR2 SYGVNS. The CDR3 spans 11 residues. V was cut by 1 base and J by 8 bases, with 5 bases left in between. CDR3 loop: CASSESVGYTF. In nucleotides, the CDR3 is TGTGCCAGCAGTGAATCGGTGGGCTACACCTTC.

Here the CDR3 reads CASGEAKNIQYF. CDR3 nucleotides: TGTGCCAGCGGAGAAGCCAAAAACATTCAGTACTTC. This chain uses TRBV27 with TRBJ2-4; D unresolved. Germline assignment: CDR1 MNHEY and CDR2 SMNVEV (reference sequence). V lost 8 bases and J lost 0, with 5 bases in between. The length of the CDR3 is 12 residues.

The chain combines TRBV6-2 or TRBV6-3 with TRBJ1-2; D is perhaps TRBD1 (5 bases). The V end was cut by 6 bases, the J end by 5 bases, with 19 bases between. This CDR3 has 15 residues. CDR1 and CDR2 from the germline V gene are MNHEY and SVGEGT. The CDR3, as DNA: TGTGCCAGCAGCCTGCCCGACGGGGCAGTATATGGCTACACCTTC. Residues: CASSLPDGAVYGYTF.

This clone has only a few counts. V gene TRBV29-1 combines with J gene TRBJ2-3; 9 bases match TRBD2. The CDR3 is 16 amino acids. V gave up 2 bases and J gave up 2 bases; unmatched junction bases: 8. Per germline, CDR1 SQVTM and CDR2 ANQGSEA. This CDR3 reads CSVEKGTSRATDTQYF. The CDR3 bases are TGCAGCGTTGAAAAAGGGACTAGCCGAGCCACAGATACGCAGTATTTT.

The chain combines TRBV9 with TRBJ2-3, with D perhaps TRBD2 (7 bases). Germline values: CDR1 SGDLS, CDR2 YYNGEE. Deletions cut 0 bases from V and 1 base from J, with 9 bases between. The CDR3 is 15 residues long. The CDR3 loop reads CASSVEGGGTDTQYF. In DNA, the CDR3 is TGTGCCAGCAGCGTAGAGGGGGGGGGCACAGATACGCAGTATTTT.